This TCR beta chain appears in the sequencing data of a study of cytomegalovirus exposure and HLA in healthy donors. This CDR3 contains 13 residues. Germline trimming cut 10 bases from V and 2 bases from J; bases unmatched to any gene: 7. Germline V lookup: CDR1 MDHEN, CDR2 SYDVKM. The donors were in the roughly 110-subject validation cohort, distinct from the approximately 670-subject first cohort. Measured with immunoSEQ multiplex PCR; TCRdb has only the in-frame clones, and not every one. The top ten hold approximately 15% of the sample, which has about 180,000 clones, 85% seen once. For this clone: Its antigen remains unidentified.

Findings and limits, study-wide: CMV antigen specificity was confirmed in vitro for a few CMV-associated chains.

V is TRBV28 and J is TRBJ2-7; 8 bases map to TRBD2. Sequenced input: PBMCs. The TCR was taken from a man in his late teens or twenties in good health and CMV-seropositive. The CDR3 bases are TGTGCCACCACGACTAGCGCGACCTACGAGCAGTACTTC. This encodes CATTTSATYEQYF. The full variable domain, completed using reference TRBV28 and TRBJ2-7, is DVKVTQSSRYLVKRTGEKVFLECVQDMDHENMFWYRQDPGLGLRLIYFSYDVKMKEKGDIPEGYSVSREKKERFSLILESASTNQTSMYLCATTTSATYEQYFGPGTRLTVT.